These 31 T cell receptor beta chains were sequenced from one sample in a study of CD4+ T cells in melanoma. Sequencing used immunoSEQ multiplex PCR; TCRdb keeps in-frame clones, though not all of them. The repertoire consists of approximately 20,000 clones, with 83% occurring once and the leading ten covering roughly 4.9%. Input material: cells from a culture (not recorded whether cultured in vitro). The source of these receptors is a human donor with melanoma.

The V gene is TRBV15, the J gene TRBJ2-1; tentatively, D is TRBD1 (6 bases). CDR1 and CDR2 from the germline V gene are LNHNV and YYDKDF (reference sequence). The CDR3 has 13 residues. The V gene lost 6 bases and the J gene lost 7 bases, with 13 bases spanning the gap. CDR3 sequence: CATRYKGQNEQFF. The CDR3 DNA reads TGTGCCACCAGGTACAAAGGACAGAATGAGCAGTTCTTC.

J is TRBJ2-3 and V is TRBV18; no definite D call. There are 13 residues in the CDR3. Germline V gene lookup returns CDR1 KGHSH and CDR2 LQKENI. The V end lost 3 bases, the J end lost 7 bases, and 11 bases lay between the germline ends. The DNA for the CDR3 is TGTGCCAGCTCACCCTCCGGACGGCATACGCAGTATTTT. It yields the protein CASSPSGRHTQYF.

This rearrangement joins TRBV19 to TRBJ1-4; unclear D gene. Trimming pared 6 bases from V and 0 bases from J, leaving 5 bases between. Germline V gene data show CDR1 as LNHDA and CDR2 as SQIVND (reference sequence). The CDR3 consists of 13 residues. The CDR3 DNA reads TGTGCCAGTAGATTAACAACTAATGAAAAACTGTTTTTT. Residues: CASRLTTNEKLFF. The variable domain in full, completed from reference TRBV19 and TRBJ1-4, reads DGGITQSPKYLFRKEGQNVTLSCEQNLNHDAMYWYRQDPGQGLRLIYYSQIVNDFQKGDIAEGYSVSREKKESFPLTVTSAQKNPTAFYLCASRLTTNEKLFFGSGTQLSVL.

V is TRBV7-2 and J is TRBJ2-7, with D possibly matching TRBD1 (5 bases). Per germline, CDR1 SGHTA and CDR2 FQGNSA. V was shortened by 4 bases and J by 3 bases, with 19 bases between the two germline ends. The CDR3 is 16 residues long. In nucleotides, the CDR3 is TGTGCCAGCAGCTCCGCACCCGGCAGGGTCCTCTACGAGCAGTACTTC. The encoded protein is CASSSAPGRVLYEQYF.

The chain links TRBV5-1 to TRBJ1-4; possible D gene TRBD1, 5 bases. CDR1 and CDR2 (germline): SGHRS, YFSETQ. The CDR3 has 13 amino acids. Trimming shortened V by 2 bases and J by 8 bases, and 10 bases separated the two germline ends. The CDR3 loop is CASSFRAREKLFF. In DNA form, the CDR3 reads TGCGCCAGCAGCTTCAGGGCTAGGGAAAAACTGTTTTTT.

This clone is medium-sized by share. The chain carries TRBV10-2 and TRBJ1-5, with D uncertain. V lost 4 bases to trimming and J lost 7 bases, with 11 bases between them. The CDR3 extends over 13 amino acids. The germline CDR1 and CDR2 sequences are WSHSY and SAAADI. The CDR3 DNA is TGCGCCAGCAGTGCGGGTGAGGGACAGCCCCAGCATTTT. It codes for CASSAGEGQPQHF.

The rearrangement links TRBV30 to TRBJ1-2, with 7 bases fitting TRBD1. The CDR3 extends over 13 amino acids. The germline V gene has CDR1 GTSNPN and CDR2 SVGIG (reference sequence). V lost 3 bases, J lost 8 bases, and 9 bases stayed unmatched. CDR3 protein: CAWSPGGGGGYTF. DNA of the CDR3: TGTGCCTGGAGCCCAGGGGGGGGAGGCGGCTACACCTTC.

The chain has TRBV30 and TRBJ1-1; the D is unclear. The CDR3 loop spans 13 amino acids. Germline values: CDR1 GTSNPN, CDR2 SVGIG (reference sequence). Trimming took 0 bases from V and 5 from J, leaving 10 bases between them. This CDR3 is CAWSVQRRTEAFF. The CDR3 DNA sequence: TGTGCCTGGAGTGTACAGAGGAGGACTGAAGCTTTCTTT. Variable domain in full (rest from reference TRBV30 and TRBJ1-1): SQTIHQWPATLVQPVGSPLSLECTVEGTSNPNLYWYRQAAGRGLQLLFYSVGIGQISSEVPQNLSASRPQDRQFILSSKKLLLSDSGFYLCAWSVQRRTEAFFGQGTRLTVV.

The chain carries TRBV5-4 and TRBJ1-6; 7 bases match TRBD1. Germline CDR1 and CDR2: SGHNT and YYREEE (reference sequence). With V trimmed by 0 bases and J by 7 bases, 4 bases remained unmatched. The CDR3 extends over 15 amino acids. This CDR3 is CASSLADRDNSPLHF. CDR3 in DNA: TGTGCCAGCAGCTTGGCCGACAGGGACAATTCACCCCTCCACTTT.

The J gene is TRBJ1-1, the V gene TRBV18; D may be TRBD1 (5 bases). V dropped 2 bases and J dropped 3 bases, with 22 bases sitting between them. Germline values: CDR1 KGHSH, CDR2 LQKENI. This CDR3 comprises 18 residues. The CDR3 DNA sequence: TGTGCCAGCTCACCATCAGGGACCATTAGCAATTCGGACACTGAAGCTTTCTTT. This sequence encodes CASSPSGTISNSDTEAFF.

For the CDR3, the DNA is TGTGCCAGCAGTGAGGTAGGACAGGGGATCGGTGGCTACACCTTC. As protein: CASSEVGQGIGGYTF. The chain is built from TRBV6-6 and TRBJ1-2; 9 nucleotides line up with TRBD1. V trimming: 5 bases; J trimming: 7 bases; junction bases outside the gene matches: 11. There are 15 residues in the CDR3. Per germline, CDR1 MNHNY and CDR2 SVGAGI (reference sequence).

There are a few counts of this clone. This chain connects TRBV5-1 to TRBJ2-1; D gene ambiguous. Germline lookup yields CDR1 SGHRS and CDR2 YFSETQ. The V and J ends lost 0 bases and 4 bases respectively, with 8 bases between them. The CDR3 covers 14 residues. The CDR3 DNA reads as TGCGCCAGCAGCTTGGCTGCTGATTACAATGAGCAGTTCTTC. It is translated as CASSLAADYNEQFF.

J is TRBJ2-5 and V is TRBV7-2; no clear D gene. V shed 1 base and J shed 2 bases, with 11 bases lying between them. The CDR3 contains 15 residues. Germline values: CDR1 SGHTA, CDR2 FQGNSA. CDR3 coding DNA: TGTGCCAGCAGCTTAGATTCACCGACACAAGAGACCCAGTACTTC. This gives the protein CASSLDSPTQETQYF.

The CDR3 coding sequence is TGTGCCAGTAGTATTGCTAGGGGCTCCTACAATGAGCAGTTCTTC. Translation: CASSIARGSYNEQFF. This sequence joins TRBV19 and TRBJ2-1, with a possible D match to TRBD1 (5 bases). This CDR3 region has 15 residues. CDR1 LNHDA and CDR2 SQIVND come from the germline V gene (reference sequence). V was shortened by 3 bases and J by 0 bases, with 9 bases between the two germline ends.

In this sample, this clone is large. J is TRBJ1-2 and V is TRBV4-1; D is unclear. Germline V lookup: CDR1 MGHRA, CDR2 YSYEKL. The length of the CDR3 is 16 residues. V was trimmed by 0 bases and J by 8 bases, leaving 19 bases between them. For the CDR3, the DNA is TGCGCCAGCAGCCAAGATAGAAATCGAAGGGAGTACGGCTACACCTTC. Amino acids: CASSQDRNRREYGYTF.

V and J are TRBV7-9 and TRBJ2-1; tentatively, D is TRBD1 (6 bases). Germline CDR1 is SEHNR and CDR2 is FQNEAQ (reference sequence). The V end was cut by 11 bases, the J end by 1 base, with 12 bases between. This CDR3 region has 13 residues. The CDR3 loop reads CAGGRTSYNEQFF. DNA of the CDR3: TGTGCCGGGGGCAGGACTTCCTACAATGAGCAGTTCTTC.

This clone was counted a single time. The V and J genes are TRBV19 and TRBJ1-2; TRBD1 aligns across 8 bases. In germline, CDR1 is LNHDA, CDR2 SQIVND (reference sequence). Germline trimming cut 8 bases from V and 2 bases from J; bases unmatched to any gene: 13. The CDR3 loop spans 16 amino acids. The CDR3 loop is CASGQGGIGRNYGYTF. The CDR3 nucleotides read TGTGCCAGTGGACAGGGCGGGATCGGAAGGAACTATGGCTACACCTTC.

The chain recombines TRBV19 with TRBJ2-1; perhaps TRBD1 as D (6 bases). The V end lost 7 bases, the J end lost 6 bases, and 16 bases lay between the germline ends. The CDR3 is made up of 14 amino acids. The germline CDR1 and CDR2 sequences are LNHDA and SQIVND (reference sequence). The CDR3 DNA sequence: TGTGCCAGTAAGCTCGGGACAAAATCCAATGAGCAGTTCTTC. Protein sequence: CASKLGTKSNEQFF.

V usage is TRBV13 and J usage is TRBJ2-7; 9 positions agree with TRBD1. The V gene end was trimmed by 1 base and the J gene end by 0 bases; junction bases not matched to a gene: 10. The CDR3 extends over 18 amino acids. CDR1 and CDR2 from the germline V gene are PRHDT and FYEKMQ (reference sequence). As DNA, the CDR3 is TGTGCCAGCAGCTTAGATCGGGACAGGGTCTCTGGCTCCTACGAGCAGTACTTC. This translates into CASSLDRDRVSGSYEQYF. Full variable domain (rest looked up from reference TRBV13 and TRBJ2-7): AAGVIQSPRHLIKEKRETATLKCYPIPRHDTVYWYQQGPGQDPQFLISFYEKMQSDKGSIPDRFSAQQFSDYHSELNMSSLELGDSALYFCASSLDRDRVSGSYEQYFGPGTRLTVT.

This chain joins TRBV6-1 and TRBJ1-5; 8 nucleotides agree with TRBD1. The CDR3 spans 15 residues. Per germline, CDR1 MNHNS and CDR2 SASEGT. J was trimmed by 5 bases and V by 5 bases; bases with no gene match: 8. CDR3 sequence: CASSLDRVSYQPQHF. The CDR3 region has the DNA TGTGCCAGCAGTCTGGACAGGGTATCCTATCAGCCCCAGCATTTT.

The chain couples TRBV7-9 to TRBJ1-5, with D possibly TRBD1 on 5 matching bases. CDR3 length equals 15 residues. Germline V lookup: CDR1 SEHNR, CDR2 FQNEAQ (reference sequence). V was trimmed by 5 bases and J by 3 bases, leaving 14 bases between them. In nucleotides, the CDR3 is TGTGCCAGCAGCCTGGGGGGTGGACCCAATCAGCCCCAGCATTTT. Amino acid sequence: CASSLGGGPNQPQHF.

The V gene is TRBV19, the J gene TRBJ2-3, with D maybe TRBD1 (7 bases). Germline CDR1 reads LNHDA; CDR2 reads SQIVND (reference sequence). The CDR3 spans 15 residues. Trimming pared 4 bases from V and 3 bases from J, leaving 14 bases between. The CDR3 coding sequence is TGTGCCAGTAGTAAGGCGGGACAGATAACAGATACGCAGTATTTT. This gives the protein CASSKAGQITDTQYF.

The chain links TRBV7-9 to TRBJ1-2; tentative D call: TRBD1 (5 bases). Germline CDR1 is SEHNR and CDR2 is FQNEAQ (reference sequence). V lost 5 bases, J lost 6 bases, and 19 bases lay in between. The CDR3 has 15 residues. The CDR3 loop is CASSPIVTGLNGYTF. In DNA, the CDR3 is TGTGCCAGCAGCCCGATCGTGACGGGGCTTAATGGCTACACCTTC.

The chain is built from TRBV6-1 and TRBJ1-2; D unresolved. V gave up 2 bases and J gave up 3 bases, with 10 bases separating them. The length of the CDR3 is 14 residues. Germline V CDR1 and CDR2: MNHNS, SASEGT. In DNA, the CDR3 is TGTGCCAGCAGTGAATCGGCAGGCTACTATGGCTACACCTTC. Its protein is CASSESAGYYGYTF.

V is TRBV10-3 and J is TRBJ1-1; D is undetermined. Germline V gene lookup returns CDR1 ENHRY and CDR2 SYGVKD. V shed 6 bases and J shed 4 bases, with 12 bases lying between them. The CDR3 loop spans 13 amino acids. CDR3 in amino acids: CAIRTLSGTEAFF. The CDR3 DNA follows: TGTGCCATCAGGACCCTTTCGGGCACTGAAGCTTTCTTT.

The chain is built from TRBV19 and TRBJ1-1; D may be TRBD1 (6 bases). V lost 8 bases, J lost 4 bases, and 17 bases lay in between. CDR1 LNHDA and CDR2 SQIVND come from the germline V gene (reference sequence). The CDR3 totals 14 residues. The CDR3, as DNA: TGTGCCAGTGGTCATCTACAGGGATTCACTGAAGCTTTCTTT. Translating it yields CASGHLQGFTEAFF.

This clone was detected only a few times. CDR3 sequence (DNA): TGCGCCAGCAGCTTGGTTCGATTTGGGGTCCATGAGCAGTTCTTC. Protein sequence: CASSLVRFGVHEQFF. The chain employs TRBV5-1 and TRBJ2-1; D call uncertain. Germline-derived CDR1 and CDR2 are SGHRS and YFSETQ. CDR3 length equals 15 residues. Trimming shortened V by 0 bases and J by 8 bases, and 15 bases separated the two germline ends.

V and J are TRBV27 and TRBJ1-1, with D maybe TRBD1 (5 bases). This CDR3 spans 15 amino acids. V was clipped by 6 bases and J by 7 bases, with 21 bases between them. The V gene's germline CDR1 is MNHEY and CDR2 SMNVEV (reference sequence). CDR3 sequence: CASSPLRSGSVEAFF. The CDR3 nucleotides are TGTGCCAGCAGCCCCCTACGCTCAGGGTCCGTTGAAGCTTTCTTT.

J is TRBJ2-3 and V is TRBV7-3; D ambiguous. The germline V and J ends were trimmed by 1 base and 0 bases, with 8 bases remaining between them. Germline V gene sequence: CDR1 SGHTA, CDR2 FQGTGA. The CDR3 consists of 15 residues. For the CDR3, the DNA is TGTGCCAGCAGCTTAAGTGTGTTGAGCACAGATACGCAGTATTTT. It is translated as CASSLSVLSTDTQYF.

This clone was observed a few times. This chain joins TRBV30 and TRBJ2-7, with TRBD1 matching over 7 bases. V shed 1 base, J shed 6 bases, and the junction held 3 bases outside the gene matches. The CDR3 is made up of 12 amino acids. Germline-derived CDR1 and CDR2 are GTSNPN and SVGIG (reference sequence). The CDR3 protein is CAWSANRGEQYF. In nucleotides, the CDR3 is TGTGCCTGGAGTGCCAACAGGGGCGAGCAGTACTTC.

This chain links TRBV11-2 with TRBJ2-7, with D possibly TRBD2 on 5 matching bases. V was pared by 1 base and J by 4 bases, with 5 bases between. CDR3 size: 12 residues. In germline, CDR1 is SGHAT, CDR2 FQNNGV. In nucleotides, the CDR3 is TGTGCCAGCAGCTTAGGGAGGTACGAGCAGTACTTC. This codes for CASSLGRYEQYF.